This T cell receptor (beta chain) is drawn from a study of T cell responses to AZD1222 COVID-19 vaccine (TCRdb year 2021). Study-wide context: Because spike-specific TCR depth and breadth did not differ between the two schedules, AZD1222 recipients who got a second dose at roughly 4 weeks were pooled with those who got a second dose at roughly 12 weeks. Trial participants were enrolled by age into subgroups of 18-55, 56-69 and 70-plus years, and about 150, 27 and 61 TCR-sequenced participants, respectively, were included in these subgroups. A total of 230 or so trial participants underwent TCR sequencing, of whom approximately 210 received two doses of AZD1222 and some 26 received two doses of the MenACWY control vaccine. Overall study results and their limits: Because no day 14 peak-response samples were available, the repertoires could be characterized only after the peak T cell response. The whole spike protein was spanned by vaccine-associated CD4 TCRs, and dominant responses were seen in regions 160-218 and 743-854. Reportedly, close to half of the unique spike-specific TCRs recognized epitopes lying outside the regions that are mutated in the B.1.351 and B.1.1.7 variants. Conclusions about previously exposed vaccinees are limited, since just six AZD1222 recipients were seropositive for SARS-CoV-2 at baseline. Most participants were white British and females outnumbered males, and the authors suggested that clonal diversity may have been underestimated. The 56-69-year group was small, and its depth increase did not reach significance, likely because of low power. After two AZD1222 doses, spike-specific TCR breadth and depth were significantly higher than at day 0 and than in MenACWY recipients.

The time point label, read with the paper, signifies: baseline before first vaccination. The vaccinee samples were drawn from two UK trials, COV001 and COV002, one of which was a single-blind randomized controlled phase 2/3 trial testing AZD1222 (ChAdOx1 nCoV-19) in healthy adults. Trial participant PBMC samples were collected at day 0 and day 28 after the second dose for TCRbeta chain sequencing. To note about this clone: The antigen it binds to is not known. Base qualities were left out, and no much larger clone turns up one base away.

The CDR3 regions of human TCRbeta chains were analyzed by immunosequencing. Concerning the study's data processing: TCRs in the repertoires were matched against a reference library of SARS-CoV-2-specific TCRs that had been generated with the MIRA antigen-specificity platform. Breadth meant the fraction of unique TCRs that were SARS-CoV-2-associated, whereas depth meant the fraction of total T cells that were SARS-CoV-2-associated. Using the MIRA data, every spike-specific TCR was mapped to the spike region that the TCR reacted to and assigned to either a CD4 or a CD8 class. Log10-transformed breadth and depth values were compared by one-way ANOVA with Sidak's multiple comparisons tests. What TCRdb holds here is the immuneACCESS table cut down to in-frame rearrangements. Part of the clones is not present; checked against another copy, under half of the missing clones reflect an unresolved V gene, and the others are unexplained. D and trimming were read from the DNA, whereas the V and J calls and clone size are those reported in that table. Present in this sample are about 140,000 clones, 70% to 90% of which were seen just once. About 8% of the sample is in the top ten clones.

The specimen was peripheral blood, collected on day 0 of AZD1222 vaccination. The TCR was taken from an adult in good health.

The CDR3 has the sequence CATSRDLGDTQYF. The DNA is TGTGCCACCAGCAGAGATCTGGGAGATACGCAGTATTTT. Recombination connected TRBV15 to TRBJ2-3; no D gene is confidently identified. V is shortened by 0 bases, J by 5 bases, and the region joining them spans 6 bases. From a lookup of the germline V gene (reference sequence), CDR1 and CDR2 are LNHNV and YYDKDF. The CDR3 has 13 amino acids, counting the end cysteine and phenylalanine. CDR3 DNA is the only sequence kept; it has 39 bases, read in frame from the first base.